The 26 T cell receptor beta chains given below trace back to one sample, sequenced in a study of T cells after yellow fever vaccination. TCRdb processed the 5' RACE reads anew with MiXCR; each CDR3 protein has one entry. The data show a few hundred thousand distinct CDR3 sequences, 8% to 9.5% seen once. The sequencing used PBMCs, collected about 41 days after the first yellow fever vaccination. All receptors derive from a man between 18 and 35 years old who received the YFV17D yellow fever vaccine.

This clonotype has more than one count but fewer than ten. The genes are TRBV12-3 or TRBV12-4 and TRBJ1-1; no firm D call. This CDR3 spans 11 amino acids. The V end was cut by 5 bases, the J end by 4 bases, with 5 bases between. CDR3 amino acids: CASSVTTEAFF. The CDR3 nucleotides read TGTGCCAGCAGTGTCACCACTGAAGCTTTCTTT.

The V gene is TRBV2, the J gene TRBJ1-6; tentatively, D is TRBD1 (5 bases). The CDR3 totals 15 residues. The germline V and J ends were trimmed by 6 bases and 5 bases, with 14 bases remaining between them. Germline-derived CDR1 and CDR2 are SNHLY and FYNNEI. CDR3 loop: CASRRGLRDNSPLHF. The CDR3, as DNA: TGTGCCAGCAGAAGGGGACTTCGGGATAATTCACCCCTCCACTTT.

This clonotype has a count of ten or more. This chain connects TRBV9 to TRBJ1-6; D may be TRBD1 (6 bases). CDR1 and CDR2 from the germline V gene are SGDLS and YYNGEE. Trimming cost V 0 bases and J 3 bases, with 7 bases left between them. The CDR3 covers 15 residues. The CDR3 bases are TGTGCCAGCAGCGTAGAAGGGGGCTATAATTCACCCCTCCACTTT. Protein: CASSVEGGYNSPLHF.

This clonotype was detected a few times. The chain is built from TRBV5-1 and TRBJ2-3; 8 bases are shared with TRBD2. The CDR3 loop spans 14 amino acids. Per the germline V gene, CDR1 is SGHRS and CDR2 is YFSETQ. The J segment lost 2 bases and the V segment lost 8 bases, leaving 7 bases of the junction unmatched. The CDR3 here is CASLLADYTDTQYF. In DNA form, the CDR3 reads TGCGCCAGTCTACTAGCGGACTACACAGATACGCAGTATTTT.

Many counts were recorded for this clonotype. The gene calls are TRBV7-2 and TRBJ2-5, with D maybe TRBD2 (5 bases). V lost 2 bases and J 5 bases, leaving 12 bases between the germline ends. CDR3 length: 14 amino acids. From germline, CDR1 is SGHTA and CDR2 FQGNSA. CDR3 nucleotides: TGTGCCAGCAGCTTAATGAGGGCCCGGGAGACCCAGTACTTC. Amino acids: CASSLMRARETQYF.

The chain uses TRBV23-1 and TRBJ2-1; 9 bases map to TRBD1. TRBV23-1 is filed as an ORF, its function uncertain. The CDR3 has 16 residues. Losses at the gene ends were 11 bases for V and 5 bases for J; bases not matched to a gene: 16. The CDR3 DNA is TGCGCCTTAACAGGGGGCGAAAATAATCGCGACAATGAGCAGTTCTTC. Amino acid sequence: CALTGGENNRDNEQFF.

The V and J genes are TRBV7-9 and TRBJ1-5, with no clear D. V was cut by 1 base and J by 3 bases, with 10 bases left in between. Germline V gene lookup returns CDR1 SEHNR and CDR2 FQNEAQ (reference sequence). The CDR3 extends over 15 amino acids. The CDR3 nucleotides read TGTGCCAGCAGCTTAGGGGTGGCTTACAATCAGCCCCAGCATTTT. Amino acid sequence: CASSLGVAYNQPQHF.

The sample holds a few counts of this clonotype. The chain couples TRBV12-3 or TRBV12-4 to TRBJ1-2; D may be TRBD1 (6 bases). V lost 5 bases, J lost 3 bases, and 19 bases lay in between. CDR3 size: 16 residues. The CDR3 DNA reads as TGTGCCAGCAGTCGGGGGGGCAGTACGAGGCACTATGGCTACACCTTC. Amino acids: CASSRGGSTRHYGYTF.

This chain uses TRBV7-2 with TRBJ1-2, with 9 bases identical to TRBD1. Germline V gives CDR1 SGHTA, CDR2 FQGNSA. This CDR3 spans 15 amino acids. Germline trimming cut 2 bases from V and 8 bases from J; bases unmatched to any gene: 9. As DNA, the CDR3 is TGTGCCAGCAGCTTACAGGGACAGGGATTAGGAGGCTACACCTTC. Amino acids: CASSLQGQGLGGYTF.

This clonotype was counted between two and nine times. The CDR3 reads CASSLGAGVQYGYTF. The DNA of the CDR3 is TGTGCCAGCAGCTTAGGGGCAGGAGTACAATATGGCTACACCTTC. The rearrangement links TRBV7-2 to TRBJ1-2; unclear D gene. This CDR3 comprises 15 residues. Germline CDR1 reads SGHTA; CDR2 reads FQGNSA. Trimming removed 1 base at V and 5 bases at J, with 14 bases between. Based on the CDR3 plus reference TRBV7-2 and TRBJ1-2, the full variable domain is GAGVSQSPSNKVTEKGKDVELRCDPISGHTALYWYRQSLGQGLEFLIYFQGNSAPDKSGLPSDRFSAERTGGSVSTLTIQRTQQEDSAVYLCASSLGAGVQYGYTFGSGTRLTVV.

This clonotype was seen a few times. The DNA for the CDR3 is TGTGCCAGCTCACCCGGGACAGATCGCTCCTACGAGCAGTACTTC. It yields the protein CASSPGTDRSYEQYF. V and J are TRBV18 and TRBJ2-7; the match to TRBD1 covers 7 bases. The V segment lost 3 bases and the J segment 0 bases; nucleotides outside the gene matches: 5. CDR1 KGHSH and CDR2 LQKENI come from the germline V gene. The CDR3 has 15 amino acids.

This clonotype was counted ten times or more. CDR3 protein: CASSQERGVAGQTQYF. The CDR3 DNA is TGCGCCAGCAGCCAAGAGCGGGGGGTAGCTGGGCAGACGCAGTATTTT. J is TRBJ2-3 and V is TRBV4-3; the match to TRBD2 covers 8 bases. The CDR3 is 16 residues long. CDR1 and CDR2 from the germline V gene are LGHNA and YSLEER. V lost 0 bases, J lost 9 bases, and 11 bases stayed unmatched.

This clonotype has at least ten counts. The chain joins TRBV7-9 to TRBJ1-4; D gene ambiguous. This CDR3 is 11 amino acids long. Trimming shortened V by 3 bases and J by 7 bases, and 3 bases separated the two germline ends. Germline CDR1 SEHNR, CDR2 FQNEAQ (reference sequence). CDR3: CASSFSEKLFF. CDR3 in DNA: TGTGCCAGCAGCTTTAGTGAAAAACTGTTTTTT.

A few counts support this clonotype. This chain uses TRBV7-9 with TRBJ1-1; D might be TRBD1 (6 bases). The CDR3 totals 14 residues. The germline gives CDR1 SEHNR, CDR2 FQNEAQ (reference sequence). Trimming removed 5 bases at V and 6 bases at J, with 16 bases between. The CDR3: CASSPTGVSSEAFF. As DNA, the CDR3 is TGTGCCAGCAGCCCGACAGGAGTGAGCTCTGAAGCTTTCTTT.

This clonotype was seen a few times. The chain joins TRBV7-3 to TRBJ2-3, with D unresolved. This CDR3 has 13 residues. Germline assignment: CDR1 SGHTA and CDR2 FQGTGA. V was cut by 0 bases and J by 4 bases, with 5 bases left in between. The CDR3 region is CASSLTSPDTQYF. CDR3 nucleotides: TGTGCCAGCAGCTTAACGAGCCCAGATACGCAGTATTTT.

In this sample, this clonotype turned up a few times. J is TRBJ2-1 and V is TRBV4-2; weak D call: TRBD1 (5 bases). Trimming took off 2 bases at V and 5 bases at J, with 7 bases between the two ends. CDR3 length: 13 residues. Germline CDR1 is LGHNA and CDR2 is YNFKEQ. CDR3 region: CASSQRQNNEQFF. CDR3 DNA: TGTGCCAGCAGCCAAAGACAGAACAATGAGCAGTTCTTC.

This clonotype was found a few times. The chain couples TRBV5-1 to TRBJ2-7; no reliable D call. Per the germline V gene, CDR1 is SGHRS and CDR2 is YFSETQ. V was cut by 1 base and J by 2 bases, with 7 bases left in between. This CDR3 is built from 13 residues. CDR3 region: CASSLTETYEQYF. Written as DNA, the CDR3 is TGCGCCAGCAGCTTGACGGAAACCTACGAGCAGTACTTC.

V and J are TRBV20-1 and TRBJ2-7; D not certain. Germline CDR1 and CDR2: DFQATT and SNEGSKA (reference sequence). The V and J ends lost 4 bases and 7 bases respectively, with 20 bases between them. The CDR3 covers 14 residues. The CDR3 sequence is CSATASPPFGEQYF. CDR3 sequence (DNA): TGCAGTGCTACTGCCAGCCCCCCATTCGGGGAGCAGTACTTC.

This clonotype has only a few counts. At one end, the junction sequence differs from germline, possibly due to a read error. The genes are TRBV20-1 and TRBJ2-4, with TRBD1 matching 7 bases. The CDR3 totals 15 residues. CDR1 and CDR2 (germline): DFQATT, SNEGSKA (reference sequence). The CDR3 nucleotides are TGCAGTGCTGGAGAGACAGGGAAAGCCAAAAACATTCAGTACTTC. Translating gives CSAGETGKAKNIQYF.

This clonotype has only a few counts. J is TRBJ1-4 and V is TRBV20-1; TRBD1 matches at 7 bases. Germline CDR1 DFQATT, CDR2 SNEGSKA (reference sequence). J lost 8 bases, V lost 5 bases, and 8 bases had no gene match. CDR3 length: 13 amino acids. CDR3: CSAARGGGEKLFF. Here the CDR3 DNA reads TGCAGTGCTGCAAGGGGAGGGGGCGAAAAACTGTTTTTT.

This clonotype was detected only a few times. The genes are TRBV20-1 and TRBJ2-7, with TRBD2 identical over 15 bases. This CDR3 is 13 amino acids long. J lost 4 bases, V lost 5 bases, and 0 bases had no gene match. The germline V gene has CDR1 DFQATT and CDR2 SNEGSKA (reference sequence). The CDR3 DNA is TGCAGTGCTGGGACTAGCGGGGGGTACGAGCAGTACTTC. It codes for CSAGTSGGYEQYF.

This clonotype appeared a few times. J is TRBJ1-1 and V is TRBV14; D remains unclear. V shed 3 bases and J shed 3 bases, with 14 bases lying between them. CDR1 SGHDN and CDR2 FVKESK come from the germline V gene. The CDR3 covers 15 residues. As DNA, the CDR3 is TGTGCCAGCAGCCAGCGGACTGGCACGGACACTGAAGCTTTCTTT. This encodes CASSQRTGTDTEAFF.

The sample holds a few counts of this clonotype. This chain connects TRBV4-2 to TRBJ1-1; 11 nucleotides match TRBD1. CDR1 is LGHNA, CDR2 YNFKEQ, per germline. The CDR3 loop spans 16 amino acids. V lost 5 bases and J lost 8; bases outside the gene matches: 13. CDR3: CASSGRTGGMGYEAFF. CDR3 nucleotide sequence: TGTGCCAGCAGCGGTCGGACAGGGGGCATGGGATACGAAGCTTTCTTT.

There are many counts of this clonotype. The CDR3 loop reads CSATRGEEKLFF. Written as DNA, the CDR3 is TGCAGTGCTACCAGGGGTGAGGAAAAACTGTTTTTT. This chain links TRBV20-1 with TRBJ1-4, with a weak D call TRBD1 (6 bases). V shed 4 bases and J shed 8 bases, with 11 bases lying between them. The CDR3 has 12 amino acids. Germline V gene lookup returns CDR1 DFQATT and CDR2 SNEGSKA (reference sequence).

This clonotype has just a few counts. This chain joins TRBV27 and TRBJ2-1, with TRBD1 matching 8 bases. The germline gives CDR1 MNHEY, CDR2 SMNVEV (reference sequence). This CDR3 has 17 residues. Trimming removed 6 bases from V and 9 bases from J; junction bases left unmatched: 19. As DNA, the CDR3 is TGTGCCAGCAGCATCAAACAGGGGGGTGCGTATAGCAGTGAGCAGTTCTTC. This encodes CASSIKQGGAYSSEQFF.

This clonotype was recorded at least ten times. The V call is TRBV4-1, the J call TRBJ1-5, with D tentatively TRBD1 (6 bases). Germline V gives CDR1 MGHRA, CDR2 YSYEKL. The V gene lost 2 bases and the J gene lost 0 bases, with 14 bases spanning the gap. The CDR3 is 17 amino acids. CDR3 DNA sequence: TGCGCCAGCAGCCAAACCTCAGGGGTTTATAGCAATCAGCCCCAGCATTTT. This sequence encodes CASSQTSGVYSNQPQHF.